The entry that follows covers one T cell receptor beta chain sequence. Clones were sequenced by immunoSEQ multiplex PCR, and TCRdb holds only the in-frame ones, with some missing. Of around 440,000 clones detected, 70% to 90% appear once; the ten largest clones hold roughly an eighth. This entry belongs to a study of blood T cell repertoires in COVID-19. Study as a whole: Sites across the United States, Italy and Spain contributed samples from acute and convalescent COVID-19. Sample material is recorded as cDNA or gDNA derived from T cells, B-cell-depleted T cells, or PBMCs.

The sequencing input was peripheral blood. This receptor was identified in a woman aged 45-59 years with COVID-19, enrolled during active disease.

The CDR3 loop is CASSLFEGAGELFF. CDR3 nucleotides: TGTGCCAGCAGCTTGTTTGAGGGGGCCGGGGAGCTGTTTTTT. The J gene is TRBJ2-2, the V gene TRBV5-6; possible D gene TRBD1, 6 bases. Between the trimmed V and J ends, which lost 1 base and 6 bases, there was a span of 10 bases. The CDR3 is 14 amino acids. The V gene's germline CDR1 is SGHDT and CDR2 YYEEEE.